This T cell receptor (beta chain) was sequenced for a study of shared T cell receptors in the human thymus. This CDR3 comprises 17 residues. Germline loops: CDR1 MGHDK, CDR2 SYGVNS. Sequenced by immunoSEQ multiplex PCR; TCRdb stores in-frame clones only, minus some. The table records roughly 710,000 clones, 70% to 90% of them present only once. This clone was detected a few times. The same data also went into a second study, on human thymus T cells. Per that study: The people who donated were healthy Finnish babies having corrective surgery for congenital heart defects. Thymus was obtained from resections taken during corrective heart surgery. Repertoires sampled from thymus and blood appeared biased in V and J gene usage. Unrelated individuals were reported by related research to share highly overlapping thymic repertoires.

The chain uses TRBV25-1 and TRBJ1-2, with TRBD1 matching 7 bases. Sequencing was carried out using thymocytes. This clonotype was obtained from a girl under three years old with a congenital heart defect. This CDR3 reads CARGGPGQLPLRYGYTF. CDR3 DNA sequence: TGTGCGAGGGGCGGGCCGGGACAGCTACCTCTCCGTTATGGCTACACCTTC.